This T cell receptor (beta chain) emerged from a study of blood T cell repertoires in COVID-19. In the original workflow: Counts of nucleated cells, estimated from reference gene primer amplification, were obtained. The table came from immunoSEQ multiplex PCR; TCRdb's copy has only in-frame clones and leaves some out. From that table come the V and J calls and clone size; the DNA was used to work out D and trimming. The sample holds under 300,000 clones, 80% to 90% seen once. This clone was counted between two and nine times. CDR3 length: 15 residues. Germline lookup yields CDR1 SGHRS and CDR2 YFSETQ. V was clipped by 0 bases and J by 0 bases, with 7 bases between them.

The chain has TRBV5-1 and TRBJ1-3; D unclear. Sequencing was done on a sample of peripheral blood. The sequence came from a woman in her 70s with acute or convalescent COVID-19. In nucleotides, the CDR3 is TGCGCCAGCAGCTTGGGGGCAGGCTCTGGAAACACCATATATTTT. It specifies CASSLGAGSGNTIYF.